This entry lists 5 T cell receptor beta chains sequenced from one sample in a study of PD-1 blockade in classical Hodgkin lymphoma. As to time point: newly diagnosed, previously untreated cHL patient sample. Thawed PBMCs yielded CD4+ T cells through magnetic negative selection. Sequencing used immunoSEQ multiplex PCR; TCRdb keeps in-frame clones, though not all of them. Of about 24,000 clones in the sample, about 89% were seen once. Sequencing input: CD4+ T cells from blood. Receptors were obtained from a human donor with classical Hodgkin lymphoma.

This chain connects TRBV7-2 to TRBJ1-1; D is unclear. CDR3 length: 14 residues. Between the trimmed V and J ends, which lost 3 bases and 2 bases, there was a span of 10 bases. From germline, CDR1 is SGHTA and CDR2 FQGNSA. The CDR3 loop is CASSLAGVNTEAFF. The CDR3 DNA reads TGTGCCAGCAGCTTGGCTGGGGTAAACACTGAAGCTTTCTTT.

V is TRBV4-3 and J is TRBJ2-2; D may be TRBD1 (6 bases). The CDR3 totals 16 residues. CDR1 is LGHNA and CDR2 is YSLEER in the germline V gene. The germline V and J ends were trimmed by 0 bases and 5 bases, with 13 bases remaining between them. CDR3 protein: CASSQEGGTQTGELFF. CDR3 in DNA: TGCGCCAGCAGCCAAGAAGGGGGAACTCAGACCGGGGAGCTGTTTTTT.

As concerns this clone: One end of the junction is discordant with germline, which a read error may explain. The chain recombines TRBV5-5 with TRBJ2-7; 7 bases match TRBD1. CDR3 size: 16 residues. Germline CDR1 is SGHKS and CDR2 is YYEKEE (reference sequence). DNA for the CDR3: TGCGCCAGCAGCCAAGGCCGGGCAGGGGGTCTTTACGAGCAGTACTTC. Its protein is CASSQGRAGGLYEQYF.

The V call is TRBV9, the J call TRBJ2-2, with 8 bases aligning to TRBD1. The CDR3 has 16 amino acids. Trimming cost V 0 bases and J 5 bases; bases outside gene matches: 6. From germline, CDR1 is SGDLS and CDR2 YYNGEE. DNA of the CDR3: TGTGCCAGCAGCGTAGACCGACAGGGGAGGACCGGGGAGCTGTTTTTT. This codes for CASSVDRQGRTGELFF.

The V call is TRBV4-3, the J call TRBJ1-2; unclear D gene. V was clipped by 0 bases and J by 1 base, with 12 bases between them. The CDR3 length is 16 residues. Per germline, CDR1 LGHNA and CDR2 YSLEER. The DNA of the CDR3 is TGCGCCAGCAGCCAAGACCACGCCAGTTTTAACTATGGCTACACCTTC. This sequence encodes CASSQDHASFNYGYTF.